This entry lists 25 T cell receptor beta chains sequenced from one sample in a study of blood T cells in healthy people across ages. A sample-barcoded 5' primer and a J-beta primer mix were used in a second PCR of about 6 to 12 cycles. One entry per CDR3 protein, called by TCRdb with MiXCR from the 5' RACE reads. The data show roughly 2 million distinct CDR3 sequences, around half seen once. Material: blood. These receptors came from a woman aged 40 to 50 in good health.

CDR3 sequence (DNA): TGTGCCAGCGCCCGTTCGGGGACAGTTTCCTACGAGCAGTACTTC. This translates into CASARSGTVSYEQYF. The V gene is TRBV27, the J gene TRBJ2-7; TRBD1 aligns across 7 bases. CDR3 size: 15 residues. Trimming took 8 bases from V and 1 from J; bases not matched to a gene: 11. The germline CDR1 and CDR2 sequences are MNHEY and SMNVEV (reference sequence).

The V call is TRBV25-1, the J call TRBJ2-6, with D hard to call. This CDR3 spans 16 amino acids. V was shortened by 4 bases and J by 0 bases, with 10 bases between the two germline ends. Per germline, CDR1 MGHDK and CDR2 SYGVNS. Here the CDR3 DNA reads TGTGCCAGCAGTGTCCCTCAGATCTCTGGGGCCAACGTCCTGACTTTC. It codes for CASSVPQISGANVLTF.

V usage is TRBV28 and J usage is TRBJ1-5; the match to TRBD1 covers 7 bases. V lost 4 bases, J lost 2 bases, and 8 bases stayed unmatched. The length of the CDR3 is 16 residues. Germline-derived CDR1 and CDR2 are MDHEN and SYDVKM. CDR3 bases: TGTGCCAGCAGTTACCCCAGGGGGGGAGGCAATCAGCCCCAGCATTTT. This sequence encodes CASSYPRGGGNQPQHF.

There are a few counts of this clonotype. The CDR3 sequence is CASSYDLQGPNNSPLHF. CDR3 nucleotide sequence: TGTGCCAGCAGCTACGACTTACAGGGGCCCAATAATTCACCCCTCCACTTT. The chain couples TRBV7-2 to TRBJ1-6, with TRBD1 matching over 7 bases. Germline-derived CDR1 and CDR2 are SGHTA and FQGNSA. Trimming at V came to 4 bases and at J to 5 bases, leaving 11 bases not matched to a gene. CDR3 length equals 17 residues.

The chain links TRBV13 to TRBJ2-3, with 8 bases lining up with TRBD2. Germline V gene sequence: CDR1 PRHDT, CDR2 FYEKMQ (reference sequence). The CDR3 totals 17 residues. With 6 bases clipped from V and 6 bases from J, the junction kept 17 bases outside the gene matches. CDR3 DNA sequence: TGTGCCAGCAGAACCGGACCACTAGCGGTCCCCGAGGATACGCAGTATTTT. Its translation: CASRTGPLAVPEDTQYF.

The genes are TRBV28 and TRBJ2-3; D is unresolved. V was clipped by 5 bases and J by 0 bases, with 15 bases between them. This CDR3 contains 16 residues. Germline loops: CDR1 MDHEN, CDR2 SYDVKM. The CDR3 loop is CASSPPFYRSTDTQYF. CDR3 nucleotides: TGTGCCAGCAGTCCTCCCTTTTACCGGAGCACAGATACGCAGTATTTT.

The sample holds many counts of this clonotype. The rearrangement links TRBV29-1 to TRBJ2-5, with D possibly matching TRBD2 (5 bases). CDR3 length: 13 amino acids. Germline CDR1 and CDR2: SQVTM and ANQGSEA. With 7 bases removed from V and 5 bases from J, the gap between germline ends came to 17 bases. CDR3 in DNA: TGCAGCGCCGCCCTCGGAGGAAGTGAGACCCAGTACTTC. Residues: CSAALGGSETQYF.

The table lists this clonotype with a few counts. The chain carries TRBV29-1 and TRBJ2-1, with D possibly TRBD1 on 6 matching bases. The CDR3 covers 14 residues. Germline CDR1 is SQVTM and CDR2 is ANQGSEA. V was trimmed by 3 bases and J by 1 base, leaving 10 bases between them. For the CDR3, the DNA is TGCAGCGTTGACGACAGGTCTTCCTACAATGAGCAGTTCTTC. Residues: CSVDDRSSYNEQFF.

This chain uses TRBV28 with TRBJ1-1; unclear D gene. V dropped 11 bases and J dropped 2 bases, with 21 bases sitting between them. The CDR3 length is 15 residues. Germline CDR1 and CDR2: MDHEN and SYDVKM. The CDR3 spells CAGTTRGGINTEAFF. The CDR3 DNA sequence: TGTGCCGGCACCACCCGCGGAGGGATTAACACTGAAGCTTTCTTT.

The chain carries TRBV24-1 and TRBJ1-2; TRBD1 matches 7 bases. CDR3 size: 14 residues. Germline CDR1 reads KGHDR; CDR2 reads SFDVKD. The V and J ends lost 3 bases and 4 bases, in that order; junction bases with no gene match: 4. CDR3 in amino acids: CATSDTTGFYGYTF. Written as DNA, the CDR3 is TGTGCCACCAGTGATACGACAGGGTTCTATGGCTACACCTTC.

The chain employs TRBV2 and TRBJ1-5; D uncertain. Trimming pared 7 bases from V and 6 bases from J, leaving 13 bases between. The CDR3 spans 13 residues. Germline values: CDR1 SNHLY, CDR2 FYNNEI. The CDR3 DNA reads as TGTGCCAGCATACCCTTTTTAGGTCAGCCCCAGCATTTT. Encoded protein: CASIPFLGQPQHF.

This clonotype turned up a few times. V usage is TRBV7-9 and J usage is TRBJ2-1, with 8 bases identical to TRBD1. The CDR3 length is 14 residues. The germline CDR1 and CDR2 sequences are SEHNR and FQNEAQ (reference sequence). V gave up 2 bases and J gave up 8 bases; unmatched junction bases: 5. This chain's CDR3 is CASSLPQGVDEQFF. In nucleotides, the CDR3 is TGTGCCAGCAGCTTACCACAGGGGGTCGATGAGCAGTTCTTC. Using reference TRBV7-9 and TRBJ2-1 for the parts outside the CDR3, the full variable domain is DTGVSQNPRHKITKRGQNVTFRCDPISEHNRLYWYRQTLGQGPEFLTYFQNEAQLEKSRLLSDRFSAERPKGSFSTLEIQRTEQGDSAMYLCASSLPQGVDEQFFGPGTRLTVL.

The chain recombines TRBV6-5 with TRBJ2-5; 11 bases match TRBD1. The CDR3 consists of 19 residues. V lost 5 bases and J lost 3; bases outside the gene matches: 17. Germline loops: CDR1 MNHEY, CDR2 SVGAGI. CDR3 sequence reads: CASSTHLPSGTGGKETQYF. The DNA of the CDR3 is TGTGCCAGCAGTACTCACCTCCCCTCCGGGACAGGGGGTAAAGAGACCCAGTACTTC.

Regarding this clonotype: Compared with germline, one end of the junction differs, possibly owing to a read error. The chain employs TRBV7-8 and TRBJ2-5, with D possibly matching TRBD2 (5 bases). CDR1 and CDR2 from the germline V gene are SGHVS and FQNEAQ. This CDR3 comprises 14 residues. CDR3 DNA sequence: TGTGCCAGCAGATTAGGTGCGGGCCAAGAGACCCAGTACTTC. This sequence encodes CASRLGAGQETQYF.

The chain links TRBV29-1 to TRBJ1-2; D is unresolved. V was shortened by 6 bases and J by 8 bases, with 16 bases between the two germline ends. Looked up from germline, CDR1 is SQVTM and CDR2 is ANQGSEA. The CDR3 totals 12 residues. CDR3 sequence: CSVTEYNNGYTF. CDR3 DNA: TGCAGCGTCACCGAATACAACAACGGCTACACCTTC. Variable domain in full (rest from reference TRBV29-1 and TRBJ1-2): SAVISQKPSRDICQRGTSLTIQCQVDSQVTMMFWYRQQPGQSLTLIATANQGSEATYESGFVIDKFPISRPNLTFSTLTVSNMSPEDSSIYLCSVTEYNNGYTFGSGTRLTVV.

The chain is built from TRBV7-2 and TRBJ2-3; the match to TRBD2 covers 8 bases. The germline gives CDR1 SGHTA, CDR2 FQGNSA. The CDR3 loop spans 14 amino acids. The junction had 2 bases not matched to a gene; V was cut back by 2 bases and J by 4 bases. The CDR3 DNA reads as TGTGCCAGCAGCTTAAACGGGGGGGCAGATACGCAGTATTTT. This encodes CASSLNGGADTQYF.

The chain combines TRBV2 with TRBJ1-1; TRBD1 matches at 8 bases. J gave up 5 bases and V 7 bases, and 9 bases lay outside the gene matches. Looked up from germline, CDR1 is SNHLY and CDR2 is FYNNEI. The CDR3 runs 14 residues. Written as DNA, the CDR3 is TGTGCCAGCATATATGGGACAGGAAGGACTGAAGCTTTCTTT. It codes for CASIYGTGRTEAFF.

This rearrangement joins TRBV20-1 to TRBJ2-3; possibly TRBD2 for D (6 bases). Trimming took 3 bases from V and 8 from J, leaving 18 bases between them. This CDR3 has 14 residues. The germline V gene encodes CDR1 DFQATT and CDR2 SNEGSKA (reference sequence). The CDR3 DNA follows: TGCAGTGCTAGCCGTCAGCGGGTTTTACCTACGCAGTATTTT. Protein sequence: CSASRQRVLPTQYF.

The V call is TRBV6-5, the J call TRBJ1-2; 12 bases match TRBD1. The V gene end was trimmed by 0 bases and the J gene end by 4 bases; junction bases not matched to a gene: 3. The CDR3 runs 16 residues. In germline, CDR1 is MNHEY, CDR2 SVGAGI. The CDR3 loop is CASSYSGTGGAYGYTF. The DNA of the CDR3 is TGTGCCAGCAGTTACTCGGGGACAGGGGGCGCCTATGGCTACACCTTC.

The chain couples TRBV7-3 to TRBJ2-1; D is unresolved. This CDR3 is built from 12 residues. Between the trimmed V and J ends, which lost 4 bases and 10 bases, there was a span of 11 bases. CDR1 SGHTA and CDR2 FQGTGA come from the germline V gene. In DNA, the CDR3 is TGTGCCAGCAGCTCGCGTCCCGACGAGCAGTTCTTC. Its protein product is CASSSRPDEQFF.

The chain recombines TRBV6-5 with TRBJ2-5, with D possibly matching TRBD1 (6 bases). Trimming stripped 0 bases from V and 1 base from J, with 9 bases between. There are 15 residues in the CDR3. Germline V gene data show CDR1 as MNHEY and CDR2 as SVGAGI. The CDR3: CASSYSRTAQETQYF. DNA of the CDR3: TGTGCCAGCAGTTACTCCCGGACAGCCCAAGAGACCCAGTACTTC.

On this clonotype itself: An end of the junction differs from the germline gene, which may be a read error. The genes are TRBV6-5 and TRBJ2-5; D is perhaps TRBD1 or TRBD2 (5 bases each). Germline V gene lookup returns CDR1 MNHEY and CDR2 SVGAGI. This CDR3 contains 14 residues. CDR3 bases: TGTGCCAGCAGTTACCGGGACGGGTCAGAGACCCGGTACTTC. It is translated as CASSYRDGSETRYF.

The CDR3 nucleotides read TGTGCCAGCGCTGGATGGGCAGGGAGTTCAGAGACCCAGTACTTC. Encoded protein: CASAGWAGSSETQYF. The rearrangement links TRBV25-1 to TRBJ2-5; D is perhaps TRBD1 or TRBD2 (5 bases each). The CDR3 covers 15 residues. Germline CDR1 reads MGHDK; CDR2 reads SYGVNS. V lost 8 bases, J lost 4 bases, and 20 bases lay in between.

The chain carries TRBV12-3 or TRBV12-4 and TRBJ1-5; 7 bases are a match to TRBD1. The CDR3 runs to 14 residues. Trimming cost V 5 bases and J 6 bases; bases outside gene matches: 7. The DNA for the CDR3 is TGTGCCAGCAGTCCACAGGACAGGCTTCAGCCCCAGCATTTT. Amino acid sequence: CASSPQDRLQPQHF.

This clonotype was recorded a few times. The chain uses TRBV7-2 and TRBJ2-5; D possibly corresponds to TRBD2 (5 bases). V was cut by 3 bases and J by 9 bases, with 23 bases left in between. Germline values: CDR1 SGHTA, CDR2 FQGNSA. The CDR3 consists of 16 residues. DNA for the CDR3: TGTGCCAGCAGCTTGCGGATGAGCGGTTCTGACCGGGCCCAGTACTTC. Its protein product is CASSLRMSGSDRAQYF.